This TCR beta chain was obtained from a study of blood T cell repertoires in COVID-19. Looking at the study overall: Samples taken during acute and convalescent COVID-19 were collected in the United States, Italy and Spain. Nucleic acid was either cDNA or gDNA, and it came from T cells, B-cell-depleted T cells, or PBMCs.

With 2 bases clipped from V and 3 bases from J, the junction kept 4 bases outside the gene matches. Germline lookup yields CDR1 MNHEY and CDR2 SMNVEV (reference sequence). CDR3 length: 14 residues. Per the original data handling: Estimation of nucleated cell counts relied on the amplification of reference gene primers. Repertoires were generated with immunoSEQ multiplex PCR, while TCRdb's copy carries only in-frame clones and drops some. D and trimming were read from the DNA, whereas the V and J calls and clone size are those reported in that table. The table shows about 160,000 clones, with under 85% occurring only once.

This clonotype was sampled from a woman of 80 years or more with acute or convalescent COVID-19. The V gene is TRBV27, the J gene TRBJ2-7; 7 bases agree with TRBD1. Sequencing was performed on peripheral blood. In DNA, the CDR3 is TGTGCCAGCAGTTTAGGGAACAGGGGCTACGAGCAGTACTTC. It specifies CASSLGNRGYEQYF.